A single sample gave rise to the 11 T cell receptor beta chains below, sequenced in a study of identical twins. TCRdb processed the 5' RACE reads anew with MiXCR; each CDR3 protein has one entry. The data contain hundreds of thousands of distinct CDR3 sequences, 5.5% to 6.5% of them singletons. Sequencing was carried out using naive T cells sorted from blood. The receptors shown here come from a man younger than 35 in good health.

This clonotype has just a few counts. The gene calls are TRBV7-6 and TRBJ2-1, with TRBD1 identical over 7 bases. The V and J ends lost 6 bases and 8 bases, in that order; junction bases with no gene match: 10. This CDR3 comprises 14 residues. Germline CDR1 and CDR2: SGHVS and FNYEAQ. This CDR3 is CASRTGQVGDEQFF. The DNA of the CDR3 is TGTGCCAGCAGAACCGGACAGGTTGGCGATGAGCAGTTCTTC.

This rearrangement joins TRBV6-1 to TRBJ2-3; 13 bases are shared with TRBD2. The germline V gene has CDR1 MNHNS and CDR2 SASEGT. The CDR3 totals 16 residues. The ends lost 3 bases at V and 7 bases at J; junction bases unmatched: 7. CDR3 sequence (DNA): TGTGCCAGCAGTGAGGCACTAGCGGGAGGGCCGCATACGCAGTATTTT. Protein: CASSEALAGGPHTQYF.

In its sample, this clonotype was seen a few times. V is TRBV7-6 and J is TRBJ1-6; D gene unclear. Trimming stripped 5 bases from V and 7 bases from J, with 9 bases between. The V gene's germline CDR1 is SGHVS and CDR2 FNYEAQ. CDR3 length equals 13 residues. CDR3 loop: CASSAGSNSPLHF. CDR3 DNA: TGTGCCAGCAGCGCCGGATCAAATTCACCCCTCCACTTT.

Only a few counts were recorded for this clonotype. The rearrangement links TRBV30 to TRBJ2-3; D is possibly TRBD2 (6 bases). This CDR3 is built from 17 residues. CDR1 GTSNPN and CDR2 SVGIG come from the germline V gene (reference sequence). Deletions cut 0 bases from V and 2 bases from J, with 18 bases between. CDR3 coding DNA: TGTGCCTGGAGTGTTGGAACTAGCTCTGGGACCACAGATACGCAGTATTTT. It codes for CAWSVGTSSGTTDTQYF. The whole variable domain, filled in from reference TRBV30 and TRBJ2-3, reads SQTIHQWPATLVQPVGSPLSLECTVEGTSNPNLYWYRQAAGRGLQLLFYSVGIGQISSEVPQNLSASRPQDRQFILSSKKLLLSDSGFYLCAWSVGTSSGTTDTQYFGPGTRLTVL.

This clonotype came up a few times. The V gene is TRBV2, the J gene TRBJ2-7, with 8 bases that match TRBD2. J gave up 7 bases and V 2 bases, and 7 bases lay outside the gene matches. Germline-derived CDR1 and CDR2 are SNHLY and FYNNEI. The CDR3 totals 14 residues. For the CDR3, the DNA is TGTGCCAGCAGTGAATACGGGAGGGGGGGAGAGCAGTACGTC. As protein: CASSEYGRGGEQYV.

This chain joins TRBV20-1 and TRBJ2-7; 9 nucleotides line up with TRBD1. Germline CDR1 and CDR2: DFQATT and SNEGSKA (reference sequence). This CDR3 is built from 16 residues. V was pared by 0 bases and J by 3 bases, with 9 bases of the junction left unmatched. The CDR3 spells CSARDPRRQGDYEQYF. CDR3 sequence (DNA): TGCAGTGCTAGAGATCCTCGGAGACAGGGGGACTACGAGCAGTACTTC.

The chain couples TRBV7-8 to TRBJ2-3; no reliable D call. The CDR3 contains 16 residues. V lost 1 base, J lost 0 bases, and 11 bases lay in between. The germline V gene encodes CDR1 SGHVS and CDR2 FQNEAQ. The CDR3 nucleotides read TGTGCCAGCAGCTTAGTCGACGGAATTAGCACAGATACGCAGTATTTT. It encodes CASSLVDGISTDTQYF.

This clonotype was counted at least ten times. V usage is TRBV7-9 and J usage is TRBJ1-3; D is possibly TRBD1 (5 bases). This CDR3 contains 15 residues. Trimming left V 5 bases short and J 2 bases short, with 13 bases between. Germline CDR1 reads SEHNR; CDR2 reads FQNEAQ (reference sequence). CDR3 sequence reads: CASSPPGGAGNTIYF. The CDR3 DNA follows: TGTGCCAGCAGCCCCCCGGGAGGGGCTGGAAACACCATATATTTT.

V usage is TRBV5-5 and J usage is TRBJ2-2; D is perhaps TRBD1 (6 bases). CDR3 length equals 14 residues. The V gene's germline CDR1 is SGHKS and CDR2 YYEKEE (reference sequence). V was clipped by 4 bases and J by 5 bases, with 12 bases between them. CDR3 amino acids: CASSRGQITGELFF. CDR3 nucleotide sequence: TGTGCCAGCAGCAGGGGACAAATTACCGGGGAGCTGTTTTTT.

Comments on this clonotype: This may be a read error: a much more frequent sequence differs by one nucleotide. The CDR3: CASSLWGHRTEAFF. The CDR3 nucleotides read TGTGCCAGCAGTTTATGGGGGCATCGGACTGAAGCTTTCTTT. V and J are TRBV28 and TRBJ1-1; tentative D call: TRBD1 (5 bases). Trimming took 0 bases from V and 5 from J, leaving 10 bases between them. This CDR3 is 14 amino acids long. From germline, CDR1 is MDHEN and CDR2 SYDVKM.

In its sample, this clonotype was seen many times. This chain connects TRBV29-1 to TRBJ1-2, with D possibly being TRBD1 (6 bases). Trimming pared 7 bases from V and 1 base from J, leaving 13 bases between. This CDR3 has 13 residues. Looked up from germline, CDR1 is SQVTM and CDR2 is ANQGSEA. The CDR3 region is CSASRDNNYGYTF. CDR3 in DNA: TGCAGCGCAAGCCGGGACAATAACTATGGCTACACCTTC.